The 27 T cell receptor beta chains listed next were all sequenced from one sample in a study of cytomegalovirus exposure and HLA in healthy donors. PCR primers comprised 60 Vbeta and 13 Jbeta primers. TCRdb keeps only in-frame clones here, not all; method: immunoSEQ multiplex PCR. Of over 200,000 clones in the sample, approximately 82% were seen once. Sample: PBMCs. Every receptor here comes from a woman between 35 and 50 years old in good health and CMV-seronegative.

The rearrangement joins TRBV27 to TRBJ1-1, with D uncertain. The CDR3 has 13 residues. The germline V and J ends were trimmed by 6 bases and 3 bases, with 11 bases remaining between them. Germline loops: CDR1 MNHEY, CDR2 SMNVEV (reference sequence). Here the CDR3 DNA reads TGTGCCAGCAGCCTAGGTGGTGACACTGAAGCTTTCTTT. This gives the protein CASSLGGDTEAFF.

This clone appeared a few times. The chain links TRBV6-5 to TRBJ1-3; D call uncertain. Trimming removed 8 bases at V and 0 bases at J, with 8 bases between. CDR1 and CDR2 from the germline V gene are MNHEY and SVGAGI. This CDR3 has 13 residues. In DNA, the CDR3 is TGTGCCAGCGCCTGGGCCTCTGGAAACACCATATATTTT. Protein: CASAWASGNTIYF.

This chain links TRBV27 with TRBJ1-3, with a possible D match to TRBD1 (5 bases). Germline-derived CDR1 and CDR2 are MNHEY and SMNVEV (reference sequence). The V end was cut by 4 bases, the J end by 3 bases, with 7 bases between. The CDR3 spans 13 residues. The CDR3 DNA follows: TGTGCCAGCAGTTCCCAGGGTGGAAACACCATATATTTT. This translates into CASSSQGGNTIYF.

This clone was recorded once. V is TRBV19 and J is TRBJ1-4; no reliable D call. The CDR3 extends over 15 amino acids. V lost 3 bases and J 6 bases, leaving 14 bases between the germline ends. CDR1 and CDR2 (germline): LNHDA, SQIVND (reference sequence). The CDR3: CASSIPRVVDEKLFF. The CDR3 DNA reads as TGTGCCAGTAGTATTCCCCGGGTTGTGGATGAAAAACTGTTTTTT.

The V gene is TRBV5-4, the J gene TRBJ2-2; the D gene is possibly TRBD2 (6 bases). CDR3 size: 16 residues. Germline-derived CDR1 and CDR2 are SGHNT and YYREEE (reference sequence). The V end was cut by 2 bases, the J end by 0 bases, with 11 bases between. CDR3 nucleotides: TGTGCCAGCAGCTTCCCTGGGACTGCGAACACCGGGGAGCTGTTTTTT. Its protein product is CASSFPGTANTGELFF.

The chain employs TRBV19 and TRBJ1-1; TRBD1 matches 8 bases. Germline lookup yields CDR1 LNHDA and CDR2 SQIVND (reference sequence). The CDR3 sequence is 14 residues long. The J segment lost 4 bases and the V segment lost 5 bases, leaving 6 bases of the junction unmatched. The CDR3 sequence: CASSDRGFVTEAFF. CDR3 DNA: TGTGCCAGTAGTGACAGGGGCTTTGTCACTGAAGCTTTCTTT.

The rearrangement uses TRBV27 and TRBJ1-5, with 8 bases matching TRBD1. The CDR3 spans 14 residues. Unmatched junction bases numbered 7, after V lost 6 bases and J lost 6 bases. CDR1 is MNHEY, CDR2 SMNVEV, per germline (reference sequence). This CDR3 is CASRESGGGQPQHF. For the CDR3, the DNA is TGTGCCAGCAGAGAATCAGGGGGCGGTCAGCCCCAGCATTTT.

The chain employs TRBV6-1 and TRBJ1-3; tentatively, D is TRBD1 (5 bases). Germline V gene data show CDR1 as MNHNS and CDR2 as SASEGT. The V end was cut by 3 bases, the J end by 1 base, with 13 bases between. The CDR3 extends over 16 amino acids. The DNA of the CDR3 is TGTGCCAGCAGTGAGTTTTTCGACAGTTCTGGAAACACCATATATTTT. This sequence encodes CASSEFFDSSGNTIYF.

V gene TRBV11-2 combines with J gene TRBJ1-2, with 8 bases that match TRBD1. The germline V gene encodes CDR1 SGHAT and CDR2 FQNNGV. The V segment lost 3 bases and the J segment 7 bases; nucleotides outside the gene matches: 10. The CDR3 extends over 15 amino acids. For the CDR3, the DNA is TGTGCCAGCAGCTTGATGCTTGGACAGGGAGGTGGCTACACCTTC. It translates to CASSLMLGQGGGYTF.

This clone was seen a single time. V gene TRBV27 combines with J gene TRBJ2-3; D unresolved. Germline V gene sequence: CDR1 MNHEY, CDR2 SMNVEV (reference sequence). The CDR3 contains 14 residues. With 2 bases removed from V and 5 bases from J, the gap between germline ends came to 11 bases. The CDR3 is CASSLNSLQDTQYF. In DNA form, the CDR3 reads TGTGCCAGCAGTTTAAACAGTTTGCAAGATACGCAGTATTTT.

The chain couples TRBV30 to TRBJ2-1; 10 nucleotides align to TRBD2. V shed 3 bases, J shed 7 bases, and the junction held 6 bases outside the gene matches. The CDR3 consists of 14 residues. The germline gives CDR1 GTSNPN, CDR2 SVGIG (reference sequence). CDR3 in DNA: TGTGCCTGGAGCGATAGCGGGGGGTATAATGAGCAGTTCTTC. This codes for CAWSDSGGYNEQFF.

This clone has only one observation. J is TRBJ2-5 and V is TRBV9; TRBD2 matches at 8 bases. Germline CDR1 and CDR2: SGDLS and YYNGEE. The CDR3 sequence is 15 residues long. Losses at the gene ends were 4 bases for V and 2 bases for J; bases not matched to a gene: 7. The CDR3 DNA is TGTGCCAGCAGCCCAGAGGGACTAGAACAAGAGACCCAGTACTTC. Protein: CASSPEGLEQETQYF.

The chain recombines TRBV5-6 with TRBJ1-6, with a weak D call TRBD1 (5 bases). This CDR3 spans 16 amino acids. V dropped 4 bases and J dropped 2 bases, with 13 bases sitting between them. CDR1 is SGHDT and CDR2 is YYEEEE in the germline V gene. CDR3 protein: CASSQTEVPYNSPLHF. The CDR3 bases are TGTGCCAGCAGCCAGACAGAAGTACCCTATAATTCACCCCTCCACTTT.

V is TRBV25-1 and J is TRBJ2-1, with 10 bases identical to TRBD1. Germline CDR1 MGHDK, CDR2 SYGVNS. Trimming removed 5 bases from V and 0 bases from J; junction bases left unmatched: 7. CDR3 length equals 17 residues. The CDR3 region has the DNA TGTGCCAGCAGTACCCGGGACAGGGGAAACTCCTACAATGAGCAGTTCTTC. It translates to CASSTRDRGNSYNEQFF.

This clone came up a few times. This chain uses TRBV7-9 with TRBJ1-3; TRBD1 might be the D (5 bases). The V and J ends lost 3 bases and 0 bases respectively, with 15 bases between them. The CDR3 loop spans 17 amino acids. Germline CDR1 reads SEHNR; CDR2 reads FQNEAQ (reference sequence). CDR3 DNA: TGTGCCAGCAGCTTTTGGACGACAGAAAACTCTGGAAACACCATATATTTT. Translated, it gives CASSFWTTENSGNTIYF.

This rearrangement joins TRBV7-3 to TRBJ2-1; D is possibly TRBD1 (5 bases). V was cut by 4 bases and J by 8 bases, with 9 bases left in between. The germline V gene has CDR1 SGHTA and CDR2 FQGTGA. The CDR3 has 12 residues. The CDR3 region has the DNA TGTGCCAGCAGCTCGCAGGGCTATGAGCAGTTCTTC. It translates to CASSSQGYEQFF. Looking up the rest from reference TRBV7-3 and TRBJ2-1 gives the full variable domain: GAGVSQTPSNKVTEKGKYVELRCDPISGHTALYWYRQSLGQGPEFLIYFQGTGAADDSGLPNDRFFAVRPEGSVSTLKIQRTERGDSAVYLCASSSQGYEQFFGPGTRLTVL.

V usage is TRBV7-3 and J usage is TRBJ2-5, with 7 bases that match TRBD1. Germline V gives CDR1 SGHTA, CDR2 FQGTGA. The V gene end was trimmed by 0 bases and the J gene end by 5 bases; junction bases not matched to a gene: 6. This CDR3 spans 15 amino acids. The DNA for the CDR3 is TGTGCCAGCAGCTTAACCGGACAGGCGGGCGAGACCCAGTACTTC. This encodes CASSLTGQAGETQYF. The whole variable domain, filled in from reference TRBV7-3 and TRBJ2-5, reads GAGVSQTPSNKVTEKGKYVELRCDPISGHTALYWYRQSLGQGPEFLIYFQGTGAADDSGLPNDRFFAVRPEGSVSTLKIQRTERGDSAVYLCASSLTGQAGETQYFGPGTRLLVL.

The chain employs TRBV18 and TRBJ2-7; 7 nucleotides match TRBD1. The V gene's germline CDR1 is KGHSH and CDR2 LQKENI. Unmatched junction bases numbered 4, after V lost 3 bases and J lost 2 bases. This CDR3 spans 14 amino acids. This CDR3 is CASSPRTGPYEQYF. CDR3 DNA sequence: TGTGCCAGCTCACCGCGGACAGGACCCTACGAGCAGTACTTC. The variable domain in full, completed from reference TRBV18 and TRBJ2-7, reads NAGVMQNPRHLVRRRGQEARLRCSPMKGHSHVYWYRQLPEEGLKFMVYLQKENIIDESGMPKERFSAEFPKEGPSILRIQQVVRGDSAAYFCASSPRTGPYEQYFGPGTRLTVT.

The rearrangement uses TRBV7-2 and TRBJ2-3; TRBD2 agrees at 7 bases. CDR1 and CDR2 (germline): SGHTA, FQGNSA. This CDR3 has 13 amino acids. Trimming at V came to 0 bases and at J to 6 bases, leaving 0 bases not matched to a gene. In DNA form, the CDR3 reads TGTGCCAGCAGCTTAGCGCGGGGGGATACGCAGTATTTT. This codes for CASSLARGDTQYF.

The CDR3 bases are TGCGCCAGCAGCACCGGACTAGCGGACTACAATGAGCAGTTCTTC. Translating it yields CASSTGLADYNEQFF. V is TRBV5-1 and J is TRBJ2-1; 10 bases map to TRBD2. Germline V gene data show CDR1 as SGHRS and CDR2 as YFSETQ. With V trimmed by 4 bases and J by 3 bases, 4 bases remained unmatched. This CDR3 is 15 amino acids long.

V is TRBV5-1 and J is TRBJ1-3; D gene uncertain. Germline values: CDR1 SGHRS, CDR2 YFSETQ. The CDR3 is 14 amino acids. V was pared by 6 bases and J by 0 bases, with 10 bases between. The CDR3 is CASTDNNSGNTIYF. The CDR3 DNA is TGCGCCAGCACCGATAACAACTCTGGAAACACCATATATTTT.

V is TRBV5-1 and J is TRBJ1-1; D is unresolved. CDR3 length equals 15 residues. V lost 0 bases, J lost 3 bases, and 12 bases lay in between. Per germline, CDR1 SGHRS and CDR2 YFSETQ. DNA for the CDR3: TGCGCCAGCAGCTTGGCCGCAACAGTCTACACTGAAGCTTTCTTT. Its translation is CASSLAATVYTEAFF. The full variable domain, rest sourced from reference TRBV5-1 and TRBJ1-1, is KAGVTQTPRYLIKTRGQQVTLSCSPISGHRSVSWYQQTPGQGLQFLFEYFSETQRNKGNFPGRFSGRQFSNSRSEMNVSTLELGDSALYLCASSLAATVYTEAFFGQGTRLTVV.

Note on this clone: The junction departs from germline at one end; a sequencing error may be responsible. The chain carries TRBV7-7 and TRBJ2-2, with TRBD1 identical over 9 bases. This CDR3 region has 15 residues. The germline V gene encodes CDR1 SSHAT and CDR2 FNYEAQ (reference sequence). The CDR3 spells CASSPGTGIHGELFF. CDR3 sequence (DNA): TGTGCTAGCAGTCCCGGGACAGGGATACACGGGGAGCTGTTTTTT.

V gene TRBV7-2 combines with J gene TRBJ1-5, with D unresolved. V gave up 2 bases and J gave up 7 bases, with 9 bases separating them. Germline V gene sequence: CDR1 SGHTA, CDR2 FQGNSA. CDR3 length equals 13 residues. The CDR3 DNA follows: TGTGCCAGCAGCTTATCGGGGAACCAGCCCCAGCATTTT. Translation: CASSLSGNQPQHF. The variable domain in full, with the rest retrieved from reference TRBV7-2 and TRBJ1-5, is GAGVSQSPSNKVTEKGKDVELRCDPISGHTALYWYRQSLGQGLEFLIYFQGNSAPDKSGLPSDRFSAERTGGSVSTLTIQRTQQEDSAVYLCASSLSGNQPQHFGDGTRLSIL.

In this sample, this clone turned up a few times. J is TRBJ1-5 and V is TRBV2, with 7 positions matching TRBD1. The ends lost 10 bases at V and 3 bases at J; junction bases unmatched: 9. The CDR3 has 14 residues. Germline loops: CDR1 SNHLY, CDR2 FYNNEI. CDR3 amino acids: CATGTALTNQPQHF. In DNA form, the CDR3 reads TGTGCCACCGGGACAGCCCTGACCAATCAGCCCCAGCATTTT. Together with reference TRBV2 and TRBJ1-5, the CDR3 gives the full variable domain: EPEVTQTPSHQVTQMGQEVILRCVPISNHLYFYWYRQILGQKVEFLVSFYNNEISEKSEIFDDQFSVERPDGSNFTLKIRSTKLEDSAMYFCATGTALTNQPQHFGDGTRLSIL.

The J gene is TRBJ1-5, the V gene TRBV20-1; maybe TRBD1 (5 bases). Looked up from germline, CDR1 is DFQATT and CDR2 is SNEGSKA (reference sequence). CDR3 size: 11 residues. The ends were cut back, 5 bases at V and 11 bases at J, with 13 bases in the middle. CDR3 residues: CSAGVPGAQHF. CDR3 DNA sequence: TGCAGTGCTGGCGTCCCGGGGGCCCAGCATTTT.

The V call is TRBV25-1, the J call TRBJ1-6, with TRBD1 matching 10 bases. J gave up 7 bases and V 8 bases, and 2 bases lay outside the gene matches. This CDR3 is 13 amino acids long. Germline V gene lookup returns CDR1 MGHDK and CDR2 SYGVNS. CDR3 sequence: CASRDRGNSPLHF. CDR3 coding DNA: TGTGCCAGCCGGGACAGGGGAAATTCACCCCTCCACTTT.